Each of the 7 T cell receptor beta chains below was sequenced from the same sample in a study of cytomegalovirus exposure and HLA in healthy donors. In the PCR, 60 Vbeta and 13 Jbeta primers were used. The protocol was immunoSEQ multiplex PCR, while the TCRdb copy is restricted to in-frame clones and leaves out a portion. The sample shows 130,000 or so clones, 82% of them seen only once. Sequencing was done on a sample of PBMCs. These TCRs come from a woman between 45 and 60 years old in good health and CMV-seropositive.

Written as DNA, the CDR3 is TGTGCCAGCAGCTTAGTAGGTCGGCGGGGTCAAGAGACCCAGTACTTC. Its translation is CASSLVGRRGQETQYF. The J gene is TRBJ2-5, the V gene TRBV7-9; possible D gene TRBD2, 6 bases. Per the germline V gene, CDR1 is SEHNR and CDR2 is FQNEAQ (reference sequence). This CDR3 contains 16 residues. Trimming cost V 1 base and J 2 bases, with 14 bases left between them.

This clone was counted once. The rearrangement joins TRBV30 to TRBJ2-1; the match to TRBD1 covers 7 bases. The CDR3 spans 11 residues. Germline V gene sequence: CDR1 GTSNPN, CDR2 SVGIG (reference sequence). The ends lost 5 bases at V and 9 bases at J; junction bases unmatched: 4. The CDR3, as DNA: TGTGCCTGGGACAGGGAAGGTGAGCAGTTCTTC. It encodes CAWDREGEQFF.

The V call is TRBV7-3, the J call TRBJ2-7, with 9 bases lining up with TRBD1. The ends lost 6 bases at V and 6 bases at J; junction bases unmatched: 9. CDR1 is SGHTA and CDR2 is FQGTGA in the germline V gene. The CDR3 loop spans 14 amino acids. The CDR3 sequence: CASRSGQGIGEQYF. The CDR3 bases are TGTGCCAGCAGGTCCGGACAGGGGATTGGCGAGCAGTACTTC.

This clone was seen just once. This sequence joins TRBV5-1 and TRBJ2-3; a possible D gene is TRBD1 (5 bases). This CDR3 spans 18 amino acids. The germline V gene has CDR1 SGHRS and CDR2 YFSETQ. V was cut by 0 bases and J by 3 bases, with 20 bases left in between. CDR3 protein: CASSLAGLGRVRTDTQYF. The CDR3 coding sequence is TGCGCCAGCAGCTTGGCCGGTCTCGGCAGGGTGAGGACAGATACGCAGTATTTT.

V and J are TRBV2 and TRBJ2-3, with TRBD2 identical over 9 bases. In germline, CDR1 is SNHLY, CDR2 FYNNEI. Trimming at V came to 4 bases and at J to 7 bases, leaving 9 bases not matched to a gene. This CDR3 contains 15 residues. CDR3 nucleotide sequence: TGTGCCAGCAGTGGTTCTAGCGGGACCTTTAATACGCAGTATTTT. This encodes CASSGSSGTFNTQYF.

This clone was seen once. The V call is TRBV6-5, the J call TRBJ1-1, with D perhaps matching TRBD1 (5 bases). Germline CDR1 MNHEY, CDR2 SVGAGI. The CDR3 covers 15 residues. The V end was cut by 2 bases, the J end by 6 bases, with 16 bases between. CDR3 nucleotide sequence: TGTGCCAGCAGTTACCAATACAGGTCGGCCCCTGAAGCTTTCTTT. Residues: CASSYQYRSAPEAFF.

The V and J genes are TRBV19 and TRBJ2-7; weak D call: TRBD1 (6 bases). Trimming cost V 2 bases and J 1 base, with 12 bases left between them. The CDR3 is made up of 15 amino acids. Germline V gene lookup returns CDR1 LNHDA and CDR2 SQIVND (reference sequence). The CDR3 nucleotides are TGTGCCAGTAGTATAAGCGGCAGGGGTTCCTACGAGCAGTACTTC. It specifies CASSISGRGSYEQYF.